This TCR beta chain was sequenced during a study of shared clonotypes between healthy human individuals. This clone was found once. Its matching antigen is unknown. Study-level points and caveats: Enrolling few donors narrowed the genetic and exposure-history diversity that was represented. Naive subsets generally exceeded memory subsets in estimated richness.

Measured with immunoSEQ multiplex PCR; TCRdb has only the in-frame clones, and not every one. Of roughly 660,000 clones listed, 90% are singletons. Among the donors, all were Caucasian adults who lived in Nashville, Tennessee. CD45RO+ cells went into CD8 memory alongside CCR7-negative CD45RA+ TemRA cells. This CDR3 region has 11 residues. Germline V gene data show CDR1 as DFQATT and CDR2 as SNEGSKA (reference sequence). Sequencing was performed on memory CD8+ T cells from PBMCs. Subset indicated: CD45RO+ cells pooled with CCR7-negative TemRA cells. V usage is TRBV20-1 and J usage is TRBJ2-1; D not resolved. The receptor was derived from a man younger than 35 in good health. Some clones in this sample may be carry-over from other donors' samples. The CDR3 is CNTSPYNEQFF. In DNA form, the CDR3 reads TGCAATACCTCCCCGTACAATGAGCAGTTCTTC.